These T cell receptor beta chains were read from a single sample in a study of human T cells and chemical hapten exposure. TCRdb processed the RACE reads anew with MiXCR; each CDR3 protein has one entry. The table records about 52,000 distinct CDR3 sequences, 9.9% of them present only once. Sequenced material: whole blood, taken in connection with sensitization to the hapten diphenylcyclopropenone (DPC). The receptors shown here come from a middle-aged woman with alopecia areata. Some clones in this sample may be carry-over from other donors' samples. Both conserved end residues are part of each CDR3. The D gene is left open where the match is weak. Clone size is stated in some rows and not others, as once, few, many or a class when expanded.

cdr3_aa: CSVERTGSDGYTF
cdr3_nt: TGCAGCGTGGAAAGGACAGGGAGCGATGGCTACACCTTC
clone_size: few
j_call: TRBJ1-2
d_call: TRBD1
v_call: TRBV29-1

cdr3_aa: CASTLTDRYEQYF
cdr3_nt: TGTGCCAGCACCCTCACCGACCGCTACGAGCAGTACTTC
clone_size: .
j_call: TRBJ2-7
d_call: .
v_call: TRBV25-1

cdr3_aa: CASSLGRAMNTEAFF
cdr3_nt: TGTGCCAGCAGTTTGGGCAGAGCAATGAACACTGAAGCTTTCTTT
clone_size: .
j_call: TRBJ1-1
d_call: .
v_call: TRBV12-3/TRBV12-4

cdr3_aa: CASSLSGLQETQYF
cdr3_nt: TGTGCCAGCAGCTTGTCGGGTCTCCAAGAGACCCAGTACTTC
clone_size: .
j_call: TRBJ2-5
d_call: .
v_call: TRBV5-6

cdr3_aa: CASSLRGTGGNTEAFF
cdr3_nt: TGTGCCAGCAGCCTCCGAGGGACAGGGGGCAACACTGAAGCTTTCTTT
clone_size: many
j_call: TRBJ1-1
d_call: TRBD1
v_call: TRBV3-1

cdr3_aa: CASSYKRGSYNEQFF
cdr3_nt: TGTGCCAGCAGTTATAAGCGGGGGAGTTACAATGAGCAGTTCTTC
clone_size: .
j_call: TRBJ2-1
d_call: TRBD2
v_call: TRBV6-2/TRBV6-3

cdr3_aa: CASSHGGSYEQYF
cdr3_nt: TGTGCCAGCAGCCACGGGGGATCCTACGAGCAGTACTTC
clone_size: few
j_call: TRBJ2-7
d_call: .
v_call: TRBV7-9

cdr3_aa: CASSPPTSYTEAFF
cdr3_nt: TGTGCCAGCTCACCACCGACCTCCTACACTGAAGCTTTCTTT
clone_size: .
j_call: TRBJ1-1
d_call: .
v_call: TRBV18

cdr3_aa: CASSQSGRGETQYF
cdr3_nt: TGCGCCAGCAGCCAGAGCGGGAGGGGCGAGACCCAGTACTTC
clone_size: .
j_call: TRBJ2-5
d_call: TRBD2
v_call: TRBV5-1

cdr3_aa: CASAKQGRAEAFF
cdr3_nt: TGTGCCAGCGCAAAACAGGGGCGGGCTGAAGCTTTCTTT
clone_size: many
j_call: TRBJ1-1
d_call: TRBD1
v_call: TRBV6-2/TRBV6-3

cdr3_aa: CAWSGGRGSTDTQYF
cdr3_nt: TGTGCCTGGAGTGGGGGGCGGGGAAGCACAGATACGCAGTATTTT
clone_size: many
j_call: TRBJ2-3
d_call: .
v_call: TRBV30

cdr3_aa: CASSADRESYEQYF
cdr3_nt: TGTGCCAGCAGTGCGGACAGAGAATCCTACGAGCAGTACTTC
clone_size: many
j_call: TRBJ2-7
d_call: .
v_call: TRBV12-3/TRBV12-4

cdr3_aa: CASSSDRSYGYTF
cdr3_nt: TGCGCCAGCAGCTCAGACAGATCCTATGGCTACACCTTC
clone_size: .
j_call: TRBJ1-2
d_call: .
v_call: TRBV5-1

cdr3_aa: CSARDGDATPLHF
cdr3_nt: TGCAGTGCTAGAGATGGGGATGCAACACCCCTCCACTTT
clone_size: .
j_call: TRBJ1-6
d_call: .
v_call: TRBV20-1

cdr3_aa: CATSRVAKLNTEAFF
cdr3_nt: TGTGCCACCAGCAGAGTTGCCAAATTGAACACTGAAGCTTTCTTT
clone_size: .
j_call: TRBJ1-1
d_call: .
v_call: TRBV15

cdr3_aa: CASSPDRGEYGYTF
cdr3_nt: TGTGCCAGCAGTCCAGACAGGGGGGAGTATGGCTACACCTTC
clone_size: many
j_call: TRBJ1-2
d_call: TRBD1
v_call: TRBV2

cdr3_aa: CAWRGHFNSPLHF
cdr3_nt: TGTGCCTGGAGGGGGCACTTCAATTCACCCCTCCACTTT
clone_size: many
j_call: TRBJ1-6
d_call: .
v_call: TRBV30

cdr3_aa: CSVGTGETEAFF
cdr3_nt: TGCAGCGTTGGGACAGGGGAGACTGAAGCTTTCTTT
clone_size: .
j_call: TRBJ1-1
d_call: TRBD1
v_call: TRBV29-1

cdr3_aa: CASRPTGRNQPQHF
cdr3_nt: TGTGCCAGCAGGCCCACGGGTCGCAATCAGCCCCAGCATTTT
clone_size: few
j_call: TRBJ1-5
d_call: .
v_call: TRBV28

cdr3_aa: CASRTLGQTNEQFF
cdr3_nt: TGTGCCAGCAGAACCCTGGGGCAGACCAATGAGCAGTTCTTC
clone_size: many
j_call: TRBJ2-1
d_call: .
v_call: TRBV6-2/TRBV6-3

cdr3_aa: CSASPGQGDSQPQHF
cdr3_nt: TGCAGTGCTAGTCCGGGACAGGGAGATTCGCAGCCCCAGCATTTT
clone_size: many
j_call: TRBJ1-5
d_call: TRBD1
v_call: TRBV20-1

cdr3_aa: CSAREGDSKAFF
cdr3_nt: TGCAGTGCTAGGGAAGGGGACAGCAAAGCTTTCTTT
clone_size: many
j_call: TRBJ1-1
d_call: TRBD1
v_call: TRBV20-1

cdr3_aa: CASRRNTGELFF
cdr3_nt: TGTGCCAGTAGGCGGAACACCGGGGAGCTGTTTTTT
clone_size: many
j_call: TRBJ2-2
d_call: .
v_call: TRBV19

cdr3_aa: CASSQDRLNEQFF
cdr3_nt: TGTGCCAGCAGCCAAGATCGACTCAATGAGCAGTTCTTC
clone_size: many
j_call: TRBJ2-1
d_call: .
v_call: TRBV4-2

cdr3_aa: CASSLSSDRAWNTEAFF
cdr3_nt: TGTGCCAGCAGCCTCTCCTCCGACAGGGCGTGGAACACTGAAGCTTTCTTT
clone_size: medium-sized
j_call: TRBJ1-1
d_call: TRBD1
v_call: TRBV7-9

cdr3_aa: CATGSTDTQYF
cdr3_nt: TGTGCCACCGGTAGCACAGATACGCAGTATTTT
clone_size: .
j_call: TRBJ2-3
d_call: .
v_call: TRBV10-3

cdr3_aa: CASRNRGTTEAFF
cdr3_nt: TGCGCCAGTAGAAACAGGGGGACCACTGAAGCTTTCTTT
clone_size: .
j_call: TRBJ1-1
d_call: TRBD1
v_call: TRBV5-1

cdr3_aa: CAWSVRANTEAFF
cdr3_nt: TGTGCCTGGAGTGTCAGGGCTAACACTGAAGCTTTCTTT
clone_size: few
j_call: TRBJ1-1
d_call: .
v_call: TRBV30

cdr3_aa: CASSVPKGALHF
cdr3_nt: TGTGCCAGCAGTGTCCCCAAAGGCGCCCTCCACTTT
clone_size: few
j_call: TRBJ1-6
d_call: .
v_call: TRBV25-1

cdr3_aa: CASSPRWGYNEQFF
cdr3_nt: TGTGCCAGCAGTCCCCGCTGGGGTTACAATGAGCAGTTCTTC
clone_size: few
j_call: TRBJ2-1
d_call: .
v_call: TRBV6-2/TRBV6-3

cdr3_aa: CASSQWTGGRDTEAFF
cdr3_nt: TGTGCCAGCAGCCAGTGGACAGGGGGTAGGGACACTGAAGCTTTCTTT
clone_size: many
j_call: TRBJ1-1
d_call: TRBD1
v_call: TRBV7-6

cdr3_aa: CASSPPGGAVYGYTF
cdr3_nt: TGTGCCAGCTCACCACCTGGCGGGGCGGTCTATGGCTACACCTTC
clone_size: few
j_call: TRBJ1-2
d_call: .
v_call: TRBV18

cdr3_aa: CSARDRREGRTNYGYTF
cdr3_nt: TGCAGTGCTAGAGATCGTCGAGAGGGGCGGACTAACTATGGCTACACCTTC
clone_size: few
j_call: TRBJ1-2
d_call: .
v_call: TRBV20-1